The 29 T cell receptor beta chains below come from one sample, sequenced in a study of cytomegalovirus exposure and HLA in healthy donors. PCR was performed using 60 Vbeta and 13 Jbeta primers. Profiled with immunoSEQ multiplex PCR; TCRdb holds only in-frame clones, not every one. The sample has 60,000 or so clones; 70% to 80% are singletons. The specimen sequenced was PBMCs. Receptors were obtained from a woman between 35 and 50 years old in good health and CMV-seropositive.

The CDR3 sequence: CAWSVEFPNAEAFF. As DNA, the CDR3 is TGTGCCTGGAGTGTTGAGTTTCCAAACGCTGAAGCTTTCTTT. The chain couples TRBV30 to TRBJ1-1; D gene ambiguous. CDR1 GTSNPN and CDR2 SVGIG come from the germline V gene (reference sequence). V was cut by 0 bases and J by 6 bases, with 14 bases left in between. The CDR3 sequence is 14 residues long.

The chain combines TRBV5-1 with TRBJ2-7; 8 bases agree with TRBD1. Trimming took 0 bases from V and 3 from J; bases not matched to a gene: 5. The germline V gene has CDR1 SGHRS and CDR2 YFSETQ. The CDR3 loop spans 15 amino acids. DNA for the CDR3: TGCGCCAGCAGCTTGGTCTCCGGGACAGGCTACGAGCAGTACTTC. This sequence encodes CASSLVSGTGYEQYF.

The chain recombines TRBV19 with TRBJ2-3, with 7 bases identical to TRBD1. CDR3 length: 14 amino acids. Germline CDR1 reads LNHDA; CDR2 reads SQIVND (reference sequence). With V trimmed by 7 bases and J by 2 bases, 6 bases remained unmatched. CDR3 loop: CASTAQGNTDTQYF. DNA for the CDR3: TGTGCCAGTACCGCACAGGGGAACACAGATACGCAGTATTTT.

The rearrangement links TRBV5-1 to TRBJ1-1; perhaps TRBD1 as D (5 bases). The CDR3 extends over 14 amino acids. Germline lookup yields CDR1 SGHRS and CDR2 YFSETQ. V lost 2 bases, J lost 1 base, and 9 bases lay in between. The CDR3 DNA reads TGCGCCAGCAGCTTCAGGGCGGAGAACACTGAAGCTTTCTTT. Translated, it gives CASSFRAENTEAFF.

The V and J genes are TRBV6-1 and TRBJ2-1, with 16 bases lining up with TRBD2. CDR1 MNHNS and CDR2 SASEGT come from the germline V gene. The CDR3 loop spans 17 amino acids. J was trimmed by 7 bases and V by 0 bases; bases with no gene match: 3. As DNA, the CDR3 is TGTGCCAGCAGTGAAGCGGGACTAGCGGGGGGGCGTAATGAGCAGTTCTTC. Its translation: CASSEAGLAGGRNEQFF.

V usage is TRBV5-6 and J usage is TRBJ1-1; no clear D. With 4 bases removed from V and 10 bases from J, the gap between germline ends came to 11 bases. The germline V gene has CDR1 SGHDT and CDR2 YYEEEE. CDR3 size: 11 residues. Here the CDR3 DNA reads TGTGCCAGCAGCAATCAGGTAGGAGCTTTCTTT. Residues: CASSNQVGAFF.

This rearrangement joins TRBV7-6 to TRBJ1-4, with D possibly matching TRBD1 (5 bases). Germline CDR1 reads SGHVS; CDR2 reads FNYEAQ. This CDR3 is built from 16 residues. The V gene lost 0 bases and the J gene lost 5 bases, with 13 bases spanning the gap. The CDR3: CASSLAPGELNEKLFF. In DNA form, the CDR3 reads TGTGCCAGCAGCTTAGCCCCGGGGGAATTAAATGAAAAACTGTTTTTT. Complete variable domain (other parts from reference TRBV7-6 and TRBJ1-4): GAGVSQSPRYKVTKRGQDVALRCDPISGHVSLYWYRQALGQGPEFLTYFNYEAQQDKSGLPNDRFSAERPEGSISTLTIQRTEQRDSAMYRCASSLAPGELNEKLFFGSGTQLSVL.

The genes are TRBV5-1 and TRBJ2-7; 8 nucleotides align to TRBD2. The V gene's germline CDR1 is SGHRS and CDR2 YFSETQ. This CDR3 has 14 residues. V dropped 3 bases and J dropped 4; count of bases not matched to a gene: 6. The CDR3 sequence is CASSSSGGSYEQYF. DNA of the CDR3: TGCGCCAGCAGCTCAAGCGGGGGTTCATACGAGCAGTACTTC.

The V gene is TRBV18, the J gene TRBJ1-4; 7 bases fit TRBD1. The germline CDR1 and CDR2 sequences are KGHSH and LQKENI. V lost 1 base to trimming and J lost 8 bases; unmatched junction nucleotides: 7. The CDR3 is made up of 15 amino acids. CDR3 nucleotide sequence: TGTGCCAGCTCACCACGCAAGGCAGGGGGAGAAAAACTGTTTTTT. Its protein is CASSPRKAGGEKLFF.

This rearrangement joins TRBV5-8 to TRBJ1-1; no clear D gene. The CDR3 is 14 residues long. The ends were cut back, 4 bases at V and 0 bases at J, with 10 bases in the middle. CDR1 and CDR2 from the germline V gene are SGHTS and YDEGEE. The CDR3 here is CASSLDSLNTEAFF. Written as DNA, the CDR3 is TGTGCCAGCAGCCTGGATAGCCTGAACACTGAAGCTTTCTTT.

The CDR3 DNA reads as TGCAGCGTCACTACGGCAGGGGCGGCCGGTCAGCCCCAGCATTTT. Translation: CSVTTAGAAGQPQHF. The chain combines TRBV29-1 with TRBJ1-5; the D gene is possibly TRBD1 (6 bases). The CDR3 consists of 15 residues. Looked up from germline, CDR1 is SQVTM and CDR2 is ANQGSEA. Deletions cut 6 bases from V and 6 bases from J, with 21 bases between.

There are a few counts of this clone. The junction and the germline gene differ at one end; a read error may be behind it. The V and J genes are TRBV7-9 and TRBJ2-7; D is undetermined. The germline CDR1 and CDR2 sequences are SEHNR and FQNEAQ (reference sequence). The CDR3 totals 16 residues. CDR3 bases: TGTTCCAGCAGCTTTGACAAGCAGAAGCCGGCATACGAGCAGTACTTC. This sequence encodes CSSSFDKQKPAYEQYF. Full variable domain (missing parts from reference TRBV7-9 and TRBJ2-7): DTGVSQNPRHKITKRGQNVTFRCDPISEHNRLYWYRQTLGQGPEFLTYFQNEAQLEKSRLLSDRFSAERPKGSFSTLEIQRTEQGDSAMYLCSSSFDKQKPAYEQYFGPGTRLTVT.

Here the CDR3 reads CATSRDIGRYEQYF. CDR3 in DNA: TGTGCCACCAGCAGAGATATTGGGCGATACGAGCAGTACTTC. The J gene is TRBJ2-7, the V gene TRBV15; no firm D call. This CDR3 comprises 14 residues. The germline V gene has CDR1 LNHNV and CDR2 YYDKDF (reference sequence). V lost 0 bases and J 4 bases, leaving 10 bases between the germline ends.

CDR3 amino acids: CASSFTGEAEAFF. The CDR3, as DNA: TGTGCCAGCAGCTTTACAGGGGAGGCTGAAGCTTTCTTT. The chain joins TRBV7-3 to TRBJ1-1; 7 bases agree with TRBD1. The CDR3 extends over 13 amino acids. The junction had 4 bases not matched to a gene; V was cut back by 3 bases and J by 6 bases. Germline values: CDR1 SGHTA, CDR2 FQGTGA.

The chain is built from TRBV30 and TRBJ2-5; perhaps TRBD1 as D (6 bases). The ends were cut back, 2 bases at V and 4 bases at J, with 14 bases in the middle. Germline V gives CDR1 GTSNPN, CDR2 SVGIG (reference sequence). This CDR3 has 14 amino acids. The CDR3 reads CAWSTQEGGETQYF. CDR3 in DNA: TGTGCCTGGAGTACACAGGAAGGGGGAGAGACCCAGTACTTC.

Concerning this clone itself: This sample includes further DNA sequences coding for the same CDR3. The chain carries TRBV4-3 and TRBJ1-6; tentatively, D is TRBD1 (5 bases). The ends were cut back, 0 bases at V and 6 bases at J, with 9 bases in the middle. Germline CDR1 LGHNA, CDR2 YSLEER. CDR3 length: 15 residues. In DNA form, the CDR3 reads TGCGCCAGCAGCCAAGATGGCGGGGGTAATTCACCCCTCCACTTT. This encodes CASSQDGGGNSPLHF.

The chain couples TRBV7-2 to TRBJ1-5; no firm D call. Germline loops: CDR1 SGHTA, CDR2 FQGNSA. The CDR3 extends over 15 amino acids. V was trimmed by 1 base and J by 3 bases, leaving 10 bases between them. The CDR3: CASSLDEGSNQPQHF. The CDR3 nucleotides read TGTGCCAGCAGCTTAGATGAGGGCTCCAATCAGCCCCAGCATTTT.

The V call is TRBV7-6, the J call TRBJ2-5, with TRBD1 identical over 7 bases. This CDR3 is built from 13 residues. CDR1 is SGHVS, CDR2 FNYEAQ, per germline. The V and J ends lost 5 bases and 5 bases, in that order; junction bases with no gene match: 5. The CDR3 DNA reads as TGTGCCAGCAGCCAGGACAGGACGGAGACCCAGTACTTC. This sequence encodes CASSQDRTETQYF.

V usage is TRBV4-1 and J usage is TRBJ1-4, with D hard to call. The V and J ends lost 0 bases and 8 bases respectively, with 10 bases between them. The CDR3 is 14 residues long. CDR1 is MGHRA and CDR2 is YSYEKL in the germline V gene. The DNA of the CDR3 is TGCGCCAGCAGCCAAGATAAGACGGAGGAAAAACTGTTTTTT. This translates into CASSQDKTEEKLFF.

CDR3 amino acids: CASSLKGGFQGEQFF. CDR3 coding DNA: TGTGCCAGCAGCCTAAAAGGCGGTTTTCAGGGCGAGCAGTTCTTC. The gene calls are TRBV7-2 and TRBJ2-1; D may be TRBD1 (5 bases). V was trimmed by 5 bases and J by 10 bases, leaving 21 bases between them. This CDR3 is 15 amino acids long. Per germline, CDR1 SGHTA and CDR2 FQGNSA.

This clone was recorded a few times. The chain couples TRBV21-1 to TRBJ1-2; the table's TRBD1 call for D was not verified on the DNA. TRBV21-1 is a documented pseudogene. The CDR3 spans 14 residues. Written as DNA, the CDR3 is TGTGCCAGCAGTCGTCAGGGGGGAGCTTGGGGCTACACCTTC. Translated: CASSRQGGAWGYTF.

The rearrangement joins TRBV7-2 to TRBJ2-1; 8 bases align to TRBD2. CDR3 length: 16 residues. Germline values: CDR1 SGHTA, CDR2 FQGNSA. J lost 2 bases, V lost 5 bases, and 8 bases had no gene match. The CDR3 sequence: CASSPIGGGPYNEQFF. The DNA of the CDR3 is TGTGCCAGCAGCCCGATCGGGGGGGGACCCTACAATGAGCAGTTCTTC.

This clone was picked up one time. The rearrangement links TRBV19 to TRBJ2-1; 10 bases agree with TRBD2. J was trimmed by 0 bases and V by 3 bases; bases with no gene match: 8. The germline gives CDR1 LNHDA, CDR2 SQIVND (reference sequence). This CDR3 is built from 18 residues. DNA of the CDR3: TGTGCCAGTAGTATCCGTAGCGGGGGGTTCAGCTCCTACAATGAGCAGTTCTTC. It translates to CASSIRSGGFSSYNEQFF. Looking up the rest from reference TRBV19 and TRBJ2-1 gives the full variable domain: DGGITQSPKYLFRKEGQNVTLSCEQNLNHDAMYWYRQDPGQGLRLIYYSQIVNDFQKGDIAEGYSVSREKKESFPLTVTSAQKNPTAFYLCASSIRSGGFSSYNEQFFGPGTRLTVL.

CDR3 residues: CAWSVPGGPNTGELFF. For the CDR3, the DNA is TGTGCCTGGAGTGTACCGGGGGGTCCGAACACCGGGGAGCTGTTTTTT. V is TRBV30 and J is TRBJ2-2, with 7 bases aligning to TRBD2. V shed 0 bases and J 0 bases; nucleotides not matched to a gene: 4. This CDR3 comprises 16 residues. Looked up from germline, CDR1 is GTSNPN and CDR2 is SVGIG (reference sequence).

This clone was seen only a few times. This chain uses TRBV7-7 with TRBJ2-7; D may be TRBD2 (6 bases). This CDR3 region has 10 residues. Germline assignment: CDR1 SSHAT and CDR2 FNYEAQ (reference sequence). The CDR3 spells CASLGLEQYF. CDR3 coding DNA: TGTGCTAGCCTGGGACTCGAGCAGTACTTC.

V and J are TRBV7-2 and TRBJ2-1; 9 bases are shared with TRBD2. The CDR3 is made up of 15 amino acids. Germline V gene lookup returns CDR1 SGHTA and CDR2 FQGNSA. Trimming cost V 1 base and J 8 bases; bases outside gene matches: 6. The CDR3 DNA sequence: TGTGCCAGCAGCTTAGGTTGGCGGGGGGGAGATGAGCAGTTCTTC. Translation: CASSLGWRGGDEQFF.

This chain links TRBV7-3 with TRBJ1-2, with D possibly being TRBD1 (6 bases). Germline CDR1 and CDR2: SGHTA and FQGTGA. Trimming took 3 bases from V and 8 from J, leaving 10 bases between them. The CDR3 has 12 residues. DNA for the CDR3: TGTGCCAGCAGCTTGGGGGGGGGCGGCTACACCTTC. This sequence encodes CASSLGGGGYTF.

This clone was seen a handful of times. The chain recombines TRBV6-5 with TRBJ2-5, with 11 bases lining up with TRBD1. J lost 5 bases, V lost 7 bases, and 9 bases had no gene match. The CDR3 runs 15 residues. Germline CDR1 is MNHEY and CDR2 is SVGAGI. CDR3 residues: CASTYWDRGRETQYF. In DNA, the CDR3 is TGTGCCAGCACCTACTGGGACAGGGGGAGGGAGACCCAGTACTTC.

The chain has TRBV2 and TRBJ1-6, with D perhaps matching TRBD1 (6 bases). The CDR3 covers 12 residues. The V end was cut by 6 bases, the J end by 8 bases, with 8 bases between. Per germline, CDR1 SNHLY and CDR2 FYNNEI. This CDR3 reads CASRDSYSPLHF. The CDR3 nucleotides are TGTGCCAGCAGGGACAGCTATTCACCCCTCCACTTT.